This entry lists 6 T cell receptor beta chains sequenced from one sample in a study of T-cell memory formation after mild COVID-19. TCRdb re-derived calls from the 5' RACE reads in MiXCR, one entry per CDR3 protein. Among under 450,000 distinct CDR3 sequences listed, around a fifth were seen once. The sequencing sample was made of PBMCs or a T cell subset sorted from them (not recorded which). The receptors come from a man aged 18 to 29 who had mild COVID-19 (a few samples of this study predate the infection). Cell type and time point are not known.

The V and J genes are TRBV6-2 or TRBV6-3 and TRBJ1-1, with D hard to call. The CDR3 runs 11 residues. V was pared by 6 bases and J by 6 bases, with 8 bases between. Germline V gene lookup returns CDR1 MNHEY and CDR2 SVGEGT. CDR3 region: CASRFDSEAFF. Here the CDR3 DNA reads TGTGCCAGCAGATTTGATTCTGAAGCTTTCTTT.

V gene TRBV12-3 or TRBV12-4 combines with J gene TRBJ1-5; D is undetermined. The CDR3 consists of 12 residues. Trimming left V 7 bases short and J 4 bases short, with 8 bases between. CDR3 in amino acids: CASKIRNQPQHF. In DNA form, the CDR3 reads TGTGCCAGCAAAATTCGTAATCAGCCCCAGCATTTT.

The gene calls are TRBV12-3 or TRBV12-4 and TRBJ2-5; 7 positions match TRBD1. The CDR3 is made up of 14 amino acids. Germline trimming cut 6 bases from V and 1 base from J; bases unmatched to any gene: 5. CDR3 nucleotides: TGTGCCAGCAGCCGAAGGGGGCCCCAAGAGACCCAGTACTTC. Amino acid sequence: CASSRRGPQETQYF.

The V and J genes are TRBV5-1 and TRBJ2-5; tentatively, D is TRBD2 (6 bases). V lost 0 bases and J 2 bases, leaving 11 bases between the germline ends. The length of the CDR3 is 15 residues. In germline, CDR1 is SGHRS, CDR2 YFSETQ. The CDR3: CASSLVRGSQETQYF. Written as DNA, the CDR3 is TGCGCCAGCAGCTTGGTGCGGGGATCGCAAGAGACCCAGTACTTC.

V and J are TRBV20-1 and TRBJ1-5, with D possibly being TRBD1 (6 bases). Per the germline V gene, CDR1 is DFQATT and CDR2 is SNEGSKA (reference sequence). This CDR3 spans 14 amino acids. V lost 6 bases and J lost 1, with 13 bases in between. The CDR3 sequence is CSAPQGISNQPQHF. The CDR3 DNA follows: TGCAGTGCGCCTCAGGGGATCAGCAATCAGCCCCAGCATTTT.

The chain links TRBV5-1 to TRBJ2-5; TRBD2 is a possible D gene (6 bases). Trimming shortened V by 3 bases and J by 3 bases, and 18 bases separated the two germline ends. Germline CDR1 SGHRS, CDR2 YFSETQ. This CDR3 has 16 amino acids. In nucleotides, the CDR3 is TGCGCCAGCAGCTACCTCCACGGGACTGGGGAAGAGACCCAGTACTTC. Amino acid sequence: CASSYLHGTGEETQYF.